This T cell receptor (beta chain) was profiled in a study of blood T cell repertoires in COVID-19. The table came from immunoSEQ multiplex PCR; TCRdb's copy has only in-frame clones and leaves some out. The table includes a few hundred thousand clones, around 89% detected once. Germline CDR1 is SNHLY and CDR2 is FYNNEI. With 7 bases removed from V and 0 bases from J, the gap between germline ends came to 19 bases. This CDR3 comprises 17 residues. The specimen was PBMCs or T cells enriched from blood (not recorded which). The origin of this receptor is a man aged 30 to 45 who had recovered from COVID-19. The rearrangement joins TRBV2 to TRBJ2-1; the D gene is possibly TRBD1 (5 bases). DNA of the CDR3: TGTGCCAGCATGGGGCGGATTTGGGCGAGCTCCTACAATGAGCAGTTCTTC. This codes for CASMGRIWASSYNEQFF.